This T cell receptor beta chain was sequenced for a study of control samples from healthy donors and cancer patients. Using immunoSEQ multiplex PCR, the repertoire was profiled, and TCRdb retains in-frame clones only, with some absent. The sample lists 100,000 to 150,000 clones; roughly 87% were seen once. Germline V gene lookup returns CDR1 SGDLS and CDR2 YYNGEE. The CDR3 runs 14 residues. The V gene end was trimmed by 0 bases and the J gene end by 7 bases; junction bases not matched to a gene: 4. The chain is built from TRBV9 and TRBJ2-1, with 7 bases fitting TRBD2. Material for sequencing was blood. The sequence came from a man aged 18 to 30 in good health. Written as DNA, the CDR3 is TGTGCCAGCAGCGTAGGTAGCGGGCAGAATGAGCAGTTCTTC. Residues: CASSVGSGQNEQFF.